These T cell receptor beta chains were read from a single sample in a study of beta chain features in type 1 diabetes. This table comes from immunoSEQ multiplex PCR, and its TCRdb copy is limited to in-frame clones, with some not included. Among about 250,000 clones listed, 11% were seen once. Material for sequencing was naive CD4+ T cells from blood. The source of these receptors is a man aged 25 to 45 with type 1 diabetes. CDR3s include the opening cysteine and the closing phenylalanine or tryptophan. The order of the fields is J gene, D gene, clone size, V gene, CDR3 protein, CDR3 DNA. The D gene is left open where the match is weak. Where a row states a size, it is once, few, many or the class of an expanded clone; other rows omit it.

j_call: TRBJ2-7; d_call: -; clone_size: few; v_call: TRBV19; cdr3_aa: CASSISDSVGYEQYF; cdr3_nt: TGTGCCAGTAGTATTTCAGACAGCGTCGGATACGAGCAGTACTTC
j_call: TRBJ2-5; d_call: -; clone_size: -; v_call: TRBV7-2; cdr3_aa: CASRLQGSRETQYF; cdr3_nt: TGTGCCAGCAGGTTACAAGGGAGTCGGGAGACCCAGTACTTC
j_call: TRBJ1-2; d_call: -; clone_size: -; v_call: TRBV5-6; cdr3_aa: CASSATTGWSRYGYTF; cdr3_nt: TGTGCCAGCAGCGCGACTACAGGGTGGTCGAGATATGGCTACACCTTC
j_call: TRBJ1-2; d_call: -; clone_size: -; v_call: TRBV4-2; cdr3_aa: CASSQEKGRGYTF; cdr3_nt: TGTGCCAGCAGCCAAGAAAAGGGGAGGGGCTACACCTTC
j_call: TRBJ2-5; d_call: -; clone_size: few; v_call: TRBV9; cdr3_aa: CASSVASETQYF; cdr3_nt: TGTGCCAGCAGCGTAGCTAGCGAGACCCAGTACTTC
j_call: TRBJ2-7; d_call: -; clone_size: few; v_call: TRBV4-1; cdr3_aa: CASSQDRPLGVTGHNYEQYF; cdr3_nt: TGCGCCAGCAGCCAAGATAGGCCCCTCGGCGTCACAGGGCACAACTACGAGCAGTACTTC
j_call: TRBJ2-7; d_call: TRBD1; clone_size: -; v_call: TRBV27; cdr3_aa: CASTLDRDSYEQYF; cdr3_nt: TGTGCCAGCACCTTAGACAGGGATTCCTACGAGCAGTACTTC
j_call: TRBJ2-3; d_call: TRBD2; clone_size: -; v_call: TRBV4-3; cdr3_aa: CASSQEWSGGTSLMDTQYF; cdr3_nt: TGCGCCAGCAGCCAAGAGTGGAGCGGGGGGACCTCCTTGATGGATACGCAGTATTTT
j_call: TRBJ1-5; d_call: -; clone_size: few; v_call: TRBV7-6; cdr3_aa: CASSLRGQPQHF; cdr3_nt: TGTGCCAGCAGCTTACGCGGTCAGCCCCAGCATTTT
j_call: TRBJ2-1; d_call: -; clone_size: -; v_call: TRBV7-2; cdr3_aa: CASTAGTGAYNEQFF; cdr3_nt: TGTGCCAGCACCGCCGGGACGGGAGCCTACAATGAGCAGTTCTTC
j_call: TRBJ1-2; d_call: TRBD1; clone_size: -; v_call: TRBV28; cdr3_aa: CASSLGGQGNTF; cdr3_nt: TGTGCCAGCAGTTTGGGGGGACAGGGCAACACCTTC
j_call: TRBJ1-4; d_call: TRBD1; clone_size: few; v_call: TRBV6-5; cdr3_aa: CASSPGGDRGKLFF; cdr3_nt: TGTGCCAGCAGCCCCGGAGGGGACAGGGGAAAACTGTTTTTT
j_call: TRBJ2-1; d_call: -; clone_size: -; v_call: TRBV7-9; cdr3_aa: CASSLELYNEQFF; cdr3_nt: TGTGCCAGCAGCTTAGAACTGTACAATGAGCAGTTCTTC
j_call: TRBJ1-2; d_call: -; clone_size: few; v_call: TRBV25-1; cdr3_aa: CASSDGGLAQNYGYTF; cdr3_nt: TGTGCCAGCAGTGACGGAGGGCTGGCGCAAAACTATGGCTACACCTTC
j_call: TRBJ1-2; d_call: -; clone_size: few; v_call: TRBV7-9; cdr3_aa: CASLPRVGYGYTF; cdr3_nt: TGTGCCAGCCTCCCCAGGGTCGGCTATGGCTACACCTTC
j_call: TRBJ2-5; d_call: TRBD1; clone_size: -; v_call: TRBV19; cdr3_aa: CASAGTGQETQYF; cdr3_nt: TGTGCCAGCGCTGGGACAGGGCAAGAGACCCAGTACTTC
j_call: TRBJ2-3; d_call: TRBD2; clone_size: -; v_call: TRBV5-4; cdr3_aa: CASSPLAGTDTQYF; cdr3_nt: TGTGCCAGCAGCCCCTTAGCGGGTACAGATACGCAGTATTTT
j_call: TRBJ1-2; d_call: TRBD1; clone_size: -; v_call: TRBV9; cdr3_aa: CASSVQGQGGNYGYTF; cdr3_nt: TGTGCCAGCAGCGTCCAAGGACAGGGGGGTAACTATGGCTACACCTTC
j_call: TRBJ2-1; d_call: -; clone_size: few; v_call: TRBV15; cdr3_aa: CATSRDLFANEQFF; cdr3_nt: TGTGCCACCAGCAGAGATCTTTTCGCGAATGAGCAGTTCTTC